The text below deals with one T cell receptor (beta chain). This sample stems from a study of T cell changes during pregnancy in multiple sclerosis. Profiled with immunoSEQ multiplex PCR; TCRdb holds only in-frame clones, not every one. Found here are 45,000 or so clones, 75% to 95% of them singletons; the top ten hold approximately 9%. Germline V CDR1 and CDR2: KGHSH, LQKENI. Trimming took off 3 bases at V and 6 bases at J, with 12 bases between the two ends. The CDR3 contains 13 residues. Specimen: CD8+ T cells from peripheral blood mononuclear cells, collected after pregnancy. This chain connects TRBV18 to TRBJ2-7, with a tentative D call TRBD1 (5 bases). The source of this sequence is a female donor with multiple sclerosis, enrolled in a pregnancy study. For the CDR3, the DNA is TGTGCCAGCTCACCGCAGGGCACCCGCGAGCAGTACTTC. Its translation: CASSPQGTREQYF.